This record covers a single T cell receptor beta chain. Antigen unknown. These data come from a study of CD8 T cells in ankylosing spondylitis. Findings of the study overall: Significantly higher representation of disease-linked clones was reported for matched ankylosing spondylitis synovial fluid. What appeared characteristic of ankylosing spondylitis blood was a TCR beta motif of eight highly homologous variants.

MiXCR, applied by TCRdb to the 5' RACE reads, yields one record per CDR3 protein. The sample shows roughly 470,000 distinct CDR3 sequences, roughly a quarter of them seen only once. This CDR3 is built from 18 residues. Trimming removed 5 bases from V and 0 bases from J; junction bases left unmatched: 5. This rearrangement joins TRBV12-3 or TRBV12-4 to TRBJ1-6; 12 nucleotides match TRBD1. The source material was blood, either unsorted or a sorted T cell fraction (not recorded which). The sequence was collected from a male donor with ankylosing spondylitis. CDR3 sequence reads: CASSPGTGGRSYNSPLHF. The CDR3 DNA reads as TGTGCCAGCAGTCCCGGGACAGGGGGCCGCTCCTATAATTCACCCCTCCACTTT.